A selection of T cell receptor beta chains follows, all from one sample in a study of blood T cell repertoires in COVID-19. The table came from immunoSEQ multiplex PCR; TCRdb's copy has only in-frame clones and leaves some out. The table records about 120,000 clones, 79% of them present only once. The sequenced sample consisted of peripheral blood. The receptors here all came from a woman of 80 years or more with acute or convalescent COVID-19. Each CDR3 is given with its conserved first and last residue. Each record gives: clone size, V gene, D gene, J gene, CDR3 protein, CDR3 DNA. D genes are given only for firm matches. Clone size appears in some rows only: once, few, many, or a class for an expanded clone.

clone_size: NA; v_call: TRBV7-3; d_call: NA; j_call: TRBJ2-3; cdr3_aa: CASSPTGAGALADTQYF; cdr3_nt: TGTGCCAGCAGCCCGACGGGGGCGGGAGCTTTGGCAGATACGCAGTATTTT
clone_size: NA; v_call: TRBV28; d_call: NA; j_call: TRBJ1-1; cdr3_aa: CASRPGNVNTEAFF; cdr3_nt: TGTGCCAGCAGACCAGGAAATGTGAACACTGAAGCTTTCTTT
clone_size: NA; v_call: TRBV30; d_call: NA; j_call: TRBJ1-2; cdr3_aa: CAWSLSRAEREGYTF; cdr3_nt: TGTGCCTGGAGTTTGTCCCGGGCCGAGAGGGAGGGCTACACCTTC
clone_size: NA; v_call: TRBV19; d_call: NA; j_call: TRBJ1-1; cdr3_aa: CASSIGTKTEAFF; cdr3_nt: TGTGCCAGTAGTATAGGTACAAAAACTGAAGCTTTCTTT
clone_size: NA; v_call: TRBV30; d_call: NA; j_call: TRBJ2-3; cdr3_aa: CAWSGGGRKYF; cdr3_nt: TGTGCCTGGAGTGGCGGGGGCCGCAAGTATTTT
clone_size: NA; v_call: TRBV5-1; d_call: TRBD1; j_call: TRBJ2-2; cdr3_aa: CASSLDRGDGELFF; cdr3_nt: TGCGCCAGCAGCCTGGACAGGGGAGACGGGGAGCTGTTTTTT
clone_size: NA; v_call: TRBV6-2/TRBV6-3; d_call: TRBD1; j_call: TRBJ1-1; cdr3_aa: CASSYTDREIMNTEAFF; cdr3_nt: TGTGCCAGCAGTTACACGGACAGGGAAATAATGAACACTGAAGCTTTCTTT
clone_size: once; v_call: TRBV7-2; d_call: NA; j_call: TRBJ1-6; cdr3_aa: CASSLGARVSPLHF; cdr3_nt: TGTGCCAGCAGCTTAGGGGCGAGAGTTTCACCCCTCCACTTT
clone_size: NA; v_call: TRBV6-1; d_call: NA; j_call: TRBJ1-4; cdr3_aa: CASSEMRVGEKLFF; cdr3_nt: TGTGCCAGCAGTGAAATGAGGGTGGGTGAAAAACTGTTTTTT
clone_size: NA; v_call: TRBV7-6; d_call: NA; j_call: TRBJ1-2; cdr3_aa: CASSSQAQGNYGYTF; cdr3_nt: TGTGCCAGCAGCTCCCAAGCCCAGGGGAACTATGGCTACACCTTC
clone_size: NA; v_call: TRBV28; d_call: TRBD1; j_call: TRBJ1-1; cdr3_aa: CASRSQGATEAFF; cdr3_nt: TGTGCCAGCAGGTCACAGGGGGCCACTGAAGCTTTCTTT
clone_size: NA; v_call: TRBV19; d_call: NA; j_call: TRBJ1-6; cdr3_aa: CASSYTSAYNSPLHF; cdr3_nt: TGTGCCAGTAGTTACACCAGCGCCTATAATTCACCCCTCCACTTT
clone_size: NA; v_call: TRBV28; d_call: NA; j_call: TRBJ1-4; cdr3_aa: CASSSPYEKLFF; cdr3_nt: TGTGCCAGCAGTTCCCCATATGAAAAACTGTTTTTT
clone_size: NA; v_call: TRBV5-6; d_call: NA; j_call: TRBJ2-2; cdr3_aa: CASNRMNTGELFF; cdr3_nt: TGTGCCAGCAACAGGATGAACACCGGGGAGCTGTTTTTT
clone_size: NA; v_call: TRBV3-1/TRBV3-2; d_call: TRBD1; j_call: TRBJ1-6; cdr3_aa: CASSNTGDNSPLHF; cdr3_nt: TGTGCCAGCAGCAATACAGGGGATAATTCACCCCTCCACTTT
clone_size: once; v_call: TRBV5-1; d_call: TRBD2; j_call: TRBJ2-1; cdr3_aa: CASSSSLRTSATVGGEQFF; cdr3_nt: TGCGCCAGCAGCTCCTCTCTCAGGACTAGCGCGACCGTGGGGGGTGAGCAGTTCTTC